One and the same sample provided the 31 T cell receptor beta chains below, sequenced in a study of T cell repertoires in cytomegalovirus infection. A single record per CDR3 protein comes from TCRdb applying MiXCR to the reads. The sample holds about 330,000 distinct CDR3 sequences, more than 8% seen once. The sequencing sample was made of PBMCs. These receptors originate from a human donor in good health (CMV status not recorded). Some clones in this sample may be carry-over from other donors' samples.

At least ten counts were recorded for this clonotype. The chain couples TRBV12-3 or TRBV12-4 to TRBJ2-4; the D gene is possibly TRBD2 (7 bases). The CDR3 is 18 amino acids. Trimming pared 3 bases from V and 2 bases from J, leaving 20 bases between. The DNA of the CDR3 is TGTGCCAGCAGTTTCTCGAGGACAAGCGGGACAACCAAAAACATTCAGTACTTC. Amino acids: CASSFSRTSGTTKNIQYF.

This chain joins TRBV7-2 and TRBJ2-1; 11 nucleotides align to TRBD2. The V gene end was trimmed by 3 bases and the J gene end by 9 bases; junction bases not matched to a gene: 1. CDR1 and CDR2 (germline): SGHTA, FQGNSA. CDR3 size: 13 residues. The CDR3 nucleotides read TGTGCCAGCAGCTTCCTAGCGGGAGGTGAGCAGTTCTTC. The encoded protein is CASSFLAGGEQFF.

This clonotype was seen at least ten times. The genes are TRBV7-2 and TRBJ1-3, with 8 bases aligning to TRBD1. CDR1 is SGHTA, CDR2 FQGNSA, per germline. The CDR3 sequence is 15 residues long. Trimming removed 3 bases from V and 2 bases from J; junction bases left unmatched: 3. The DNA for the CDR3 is TGTGCCAGCAGCTTTAGGACAGGGACTGGAAACACCATATATTTT. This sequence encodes CASSFRTGTGNTIYF.

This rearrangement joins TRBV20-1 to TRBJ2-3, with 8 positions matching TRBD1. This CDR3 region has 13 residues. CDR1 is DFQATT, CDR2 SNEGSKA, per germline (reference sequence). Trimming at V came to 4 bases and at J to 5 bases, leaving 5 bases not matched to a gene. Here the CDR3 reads CSANRQGIDTQYF. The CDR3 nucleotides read TGCAGTGCTAATAGACAGGGGATAGATACGCAGTATTTT.

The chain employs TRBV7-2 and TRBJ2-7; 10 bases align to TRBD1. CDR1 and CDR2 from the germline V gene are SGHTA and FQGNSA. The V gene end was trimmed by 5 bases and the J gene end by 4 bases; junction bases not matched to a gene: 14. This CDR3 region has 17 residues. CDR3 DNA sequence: TGTGCCAGCAGCCAGACAGGGGGCAGAGGGGTCCGATACGAGCAGTACTTC. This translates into CASSQTGGRGVRYEQYF.

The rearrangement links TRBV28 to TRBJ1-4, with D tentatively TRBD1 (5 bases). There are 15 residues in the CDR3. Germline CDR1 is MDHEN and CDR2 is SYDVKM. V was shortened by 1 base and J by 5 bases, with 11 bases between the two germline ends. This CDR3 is CASSLSAGVNEKLFF. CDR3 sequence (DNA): TGTGCCAGCAGTTTATCGGCGGGGGTGAATGAAAAACTGTTTTTT.

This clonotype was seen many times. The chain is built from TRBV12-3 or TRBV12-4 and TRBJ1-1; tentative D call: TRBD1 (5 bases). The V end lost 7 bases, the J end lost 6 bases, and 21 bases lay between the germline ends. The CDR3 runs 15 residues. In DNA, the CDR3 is TGTGCCAGCACCGATGATTACAGGCAAGGGGCTGAAGCTTTCTTT. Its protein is CASTDDYRQGAEAFF.

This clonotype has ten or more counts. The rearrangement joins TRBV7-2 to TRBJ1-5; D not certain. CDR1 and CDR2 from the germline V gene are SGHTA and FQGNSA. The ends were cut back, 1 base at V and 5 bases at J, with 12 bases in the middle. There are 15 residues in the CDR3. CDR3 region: CASSLGGMRDQPQHF. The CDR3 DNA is TGTGCCAGCAGCTTAGGAGGGATGAGGGATCAGCCCCAGCATTTT.

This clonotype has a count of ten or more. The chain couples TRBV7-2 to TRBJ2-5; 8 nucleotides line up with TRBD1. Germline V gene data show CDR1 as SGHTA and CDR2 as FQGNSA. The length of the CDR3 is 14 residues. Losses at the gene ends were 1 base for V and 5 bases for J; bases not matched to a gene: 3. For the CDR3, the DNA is TGTGCCAGCAGCTTAGGCAGGGGGCACGAGACCCAGTACTTC. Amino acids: CASSLGRGHETQYF.

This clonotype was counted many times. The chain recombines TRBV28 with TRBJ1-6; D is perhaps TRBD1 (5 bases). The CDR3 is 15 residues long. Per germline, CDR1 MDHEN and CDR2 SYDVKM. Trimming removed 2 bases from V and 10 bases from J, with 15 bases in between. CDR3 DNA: TGTGCCAGCAGTTTAGAACTGGGGACTGGGTCACCCCTCCACTTT. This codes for CASSLELGTGSPLHF.

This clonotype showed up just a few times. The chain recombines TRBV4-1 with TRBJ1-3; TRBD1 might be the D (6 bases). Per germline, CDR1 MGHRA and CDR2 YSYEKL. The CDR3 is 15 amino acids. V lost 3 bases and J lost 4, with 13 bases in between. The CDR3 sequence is CASSHLDQGGNTIYF. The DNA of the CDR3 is TGCGCCAGCAGCCACCTCGATCAGGGGGGAAACACCATATATTTT.

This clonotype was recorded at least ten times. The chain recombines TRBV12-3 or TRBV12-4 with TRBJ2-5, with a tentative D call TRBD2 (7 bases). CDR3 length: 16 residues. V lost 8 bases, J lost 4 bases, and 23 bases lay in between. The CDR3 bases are TGTGCCAGCGGGACTATTGGGGGGCTCGATGGAGAGACCCAGTACTTC. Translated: CASGTIGGLDGETQYF.

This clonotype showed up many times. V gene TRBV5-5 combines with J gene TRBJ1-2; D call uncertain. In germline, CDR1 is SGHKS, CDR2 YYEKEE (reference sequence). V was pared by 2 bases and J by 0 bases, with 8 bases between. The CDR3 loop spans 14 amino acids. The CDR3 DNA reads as TGTGCCAGCAGCTTCGACGGTTCTAACTATGGCTACACCTTC. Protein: CASSFDGSNYGYTF.

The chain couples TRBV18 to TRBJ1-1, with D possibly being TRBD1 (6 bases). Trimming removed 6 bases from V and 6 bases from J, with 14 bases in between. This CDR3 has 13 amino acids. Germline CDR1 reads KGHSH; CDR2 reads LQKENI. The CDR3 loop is CASSQTGSPEAFF. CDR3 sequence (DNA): TGTGCCAGCTCCCAGACAGGCTCCCCTGAAGCTTTCTTT.

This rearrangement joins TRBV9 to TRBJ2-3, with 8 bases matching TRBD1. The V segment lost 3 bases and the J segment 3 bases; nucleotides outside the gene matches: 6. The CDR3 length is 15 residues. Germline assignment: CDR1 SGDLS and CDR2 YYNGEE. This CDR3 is CASSGRDRRTDTQYF. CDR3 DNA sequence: TGTGCCAGCAGCGGTAGGGACAGGAGAACAGATACGCAGTATTTT. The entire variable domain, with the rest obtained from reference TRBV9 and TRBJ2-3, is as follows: DSGVTQTPKHLITATGQRVTLRCSPRSGDLSVYWYQQSLDQGLQFLIQYYNGEERAKGNILERFSAQQFPDLHSELNLSSLELGDSALYFCASSGRDRRTDTQYFGPGTRLTVL.

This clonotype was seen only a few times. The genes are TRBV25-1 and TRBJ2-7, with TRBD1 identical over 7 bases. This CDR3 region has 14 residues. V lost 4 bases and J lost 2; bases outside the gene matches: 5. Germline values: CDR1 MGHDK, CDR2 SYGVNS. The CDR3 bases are TGTGCCAGCAGTGTAGACAGGGTACCCTACGAGCAGTACTTC. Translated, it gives CASSVDRVPYEQYF.

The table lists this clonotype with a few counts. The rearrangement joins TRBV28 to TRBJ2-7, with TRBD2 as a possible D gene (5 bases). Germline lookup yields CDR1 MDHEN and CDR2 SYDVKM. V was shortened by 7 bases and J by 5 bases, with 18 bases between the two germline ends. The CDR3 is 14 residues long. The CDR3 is CASTTPGVWNEQYF. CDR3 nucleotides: TGTGCCAGCACCACTCCCGGGGTCTGGAACGAGCAGTACTTC.

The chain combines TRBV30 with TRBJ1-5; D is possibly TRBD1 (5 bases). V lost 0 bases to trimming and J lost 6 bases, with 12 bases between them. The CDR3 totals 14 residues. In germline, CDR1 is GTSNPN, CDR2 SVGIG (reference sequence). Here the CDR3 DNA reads TGTGCCTGGAGTGTAGGTGCGGGGACTCAGCCCCAGCATTTT. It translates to CAWSVGAGTQPQHF.

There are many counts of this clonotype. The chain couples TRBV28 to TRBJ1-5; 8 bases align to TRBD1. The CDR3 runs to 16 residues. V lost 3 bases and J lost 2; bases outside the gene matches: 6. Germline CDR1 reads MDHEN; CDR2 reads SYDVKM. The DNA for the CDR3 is TGTGCCAGCAGTTTTCTGGGACAGGCGGGCAATCAGCCCCAGCATTTT. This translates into CASSFLGQAGNQPQHF.

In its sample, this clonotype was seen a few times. The CDR3 region has the DNA TGCGCCAGCAGCTTGGACGAGAGCTCCTACAATGAGCAGTTCTTC. This codes for CASSLDESSYNEQFF. The rearrangement links TRBV5-1 to TRBJ2-1; D remains ambiguous. This CDR3 region has 15 residues. Trimming removed 0 bases from V and 0 bases from J, with 7 bases in between. The V gene's germline CDR1 is SGHRS and CDR2 YFSETQ. Full variable domain (outside the CDR3, taken from reference TRBV5-1 and TRBJ2-1): KAGVTQTPRYLIKTRGQQVTLSCSPISGHRSVSWYQQTPGQGLQFLFEYFSETQRNKGNFPGRFSGRQFSNSRSEMNVSTLELGDSALYLCASSLDESSYNEQFFGPGTRLTVL.

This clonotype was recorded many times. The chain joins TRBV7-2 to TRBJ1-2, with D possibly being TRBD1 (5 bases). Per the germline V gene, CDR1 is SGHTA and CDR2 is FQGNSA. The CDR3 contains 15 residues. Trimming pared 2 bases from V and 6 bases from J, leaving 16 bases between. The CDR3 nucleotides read TGTGCCAGCAGCTTACGGGCGGGGGGAAGAAATGGCTACACCTTC. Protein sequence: CASSLRAGGRNGYTF.

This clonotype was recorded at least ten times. CDR3 region: CASSSLGLRKSDNTIYF. CDR3 DNA sequence: TGTGCCAGCAGCTCCCTGGGCCTTCGGAAAAGTGACAACACCATATATTTT. The rearrangement joins TRBV7-2 to TRBJ1-3; no definite D call. This CDR3 has 17 residues. With 4 bases removed from V and 7 bases from J, the gap between germline ends came to 23 bases. Germline CDR1 SGHTA, CDR2 FQGNSA.

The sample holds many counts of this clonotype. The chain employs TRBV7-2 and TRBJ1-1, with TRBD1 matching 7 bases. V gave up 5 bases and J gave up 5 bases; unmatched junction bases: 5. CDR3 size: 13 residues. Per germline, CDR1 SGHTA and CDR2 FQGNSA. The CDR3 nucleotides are TGTGCCAGCAGCGAGGGGGCGAGGACTGAAGCTTTCTTT. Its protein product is CASSEGARTEAFF.

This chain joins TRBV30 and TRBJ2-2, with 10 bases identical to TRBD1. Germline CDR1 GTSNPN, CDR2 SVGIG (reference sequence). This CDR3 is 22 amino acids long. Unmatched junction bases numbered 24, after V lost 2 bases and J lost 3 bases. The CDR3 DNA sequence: TGTGCCTGGAGTTCCGGGACAGGGGTACGGACATCAAACCCTATAGACACCGGGGAGCTGTTTTTT. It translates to CAWSSGTGVRTSNPIDTGELFF.

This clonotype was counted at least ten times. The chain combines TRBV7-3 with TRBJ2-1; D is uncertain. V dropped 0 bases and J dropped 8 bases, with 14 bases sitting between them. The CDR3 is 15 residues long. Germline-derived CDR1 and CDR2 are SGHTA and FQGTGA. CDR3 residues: CASSLTAETFHEQFF. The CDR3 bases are TGTGCCAGCAGCTTAACGGCGGAAACCTTCCATGAGCAGTTCTTC.

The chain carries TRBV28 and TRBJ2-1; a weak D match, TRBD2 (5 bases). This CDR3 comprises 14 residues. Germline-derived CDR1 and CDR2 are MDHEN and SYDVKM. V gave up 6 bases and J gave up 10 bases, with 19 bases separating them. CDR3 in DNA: TGTGCCAGCAGCGGGGAAGCGCCCGTCGTAGAGCAGTTCTTC. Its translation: CASSGEAPVVEQFF. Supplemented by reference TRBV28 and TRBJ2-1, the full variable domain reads DVKVTQSSRYLVKRTGEKVFLECVQDMDHENMFWYRQDPGLGLRLIYFSYDVKMKEKGDIPEGYSVSREKKERFSLILESASTNQTSMYLCASSGEAPVVEQFFGPGTRLTVL.

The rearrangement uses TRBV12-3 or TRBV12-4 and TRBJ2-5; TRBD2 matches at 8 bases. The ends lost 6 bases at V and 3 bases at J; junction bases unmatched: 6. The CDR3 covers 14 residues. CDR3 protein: CASRTGTSEETQYF. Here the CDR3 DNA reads TGTGCCAGCAGGACCGGGACTAGTGAAGAGACCCAGTACTTC.

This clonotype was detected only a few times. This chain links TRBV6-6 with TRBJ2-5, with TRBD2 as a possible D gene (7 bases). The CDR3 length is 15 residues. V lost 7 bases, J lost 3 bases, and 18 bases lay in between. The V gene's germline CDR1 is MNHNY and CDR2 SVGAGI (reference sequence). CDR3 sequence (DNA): TGTGCCAGCACCCTCTGGGGGGGGCGTGAAGAGACCCAGTACTTC. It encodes CASTLWGGREETQYF.

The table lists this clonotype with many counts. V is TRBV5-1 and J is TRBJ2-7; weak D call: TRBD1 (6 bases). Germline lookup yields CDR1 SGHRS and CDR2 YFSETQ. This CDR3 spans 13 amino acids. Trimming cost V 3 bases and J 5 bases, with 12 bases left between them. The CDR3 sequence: CASSWGSGDEQYF. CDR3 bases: TGCGCCAGCAGCTGGGGTTCAGGGGACGAGCAGTACTTC.

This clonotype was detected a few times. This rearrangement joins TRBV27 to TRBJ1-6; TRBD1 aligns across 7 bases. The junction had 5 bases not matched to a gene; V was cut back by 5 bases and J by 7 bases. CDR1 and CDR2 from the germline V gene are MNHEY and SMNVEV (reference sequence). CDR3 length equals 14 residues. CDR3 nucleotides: TGTGCCAGCAGTACCGGGACAGCAAATTCACCCCTCCACTTT. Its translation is CASSTGTANSPLHF.

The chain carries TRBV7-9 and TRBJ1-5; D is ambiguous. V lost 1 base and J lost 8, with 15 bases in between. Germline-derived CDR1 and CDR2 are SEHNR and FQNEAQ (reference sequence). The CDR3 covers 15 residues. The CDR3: CASSLDGGRAEPQHF. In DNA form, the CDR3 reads TGTGCCAGCAGCTTAGATGGAGGGAGGGCCGAGCCCCAGCATTTT.